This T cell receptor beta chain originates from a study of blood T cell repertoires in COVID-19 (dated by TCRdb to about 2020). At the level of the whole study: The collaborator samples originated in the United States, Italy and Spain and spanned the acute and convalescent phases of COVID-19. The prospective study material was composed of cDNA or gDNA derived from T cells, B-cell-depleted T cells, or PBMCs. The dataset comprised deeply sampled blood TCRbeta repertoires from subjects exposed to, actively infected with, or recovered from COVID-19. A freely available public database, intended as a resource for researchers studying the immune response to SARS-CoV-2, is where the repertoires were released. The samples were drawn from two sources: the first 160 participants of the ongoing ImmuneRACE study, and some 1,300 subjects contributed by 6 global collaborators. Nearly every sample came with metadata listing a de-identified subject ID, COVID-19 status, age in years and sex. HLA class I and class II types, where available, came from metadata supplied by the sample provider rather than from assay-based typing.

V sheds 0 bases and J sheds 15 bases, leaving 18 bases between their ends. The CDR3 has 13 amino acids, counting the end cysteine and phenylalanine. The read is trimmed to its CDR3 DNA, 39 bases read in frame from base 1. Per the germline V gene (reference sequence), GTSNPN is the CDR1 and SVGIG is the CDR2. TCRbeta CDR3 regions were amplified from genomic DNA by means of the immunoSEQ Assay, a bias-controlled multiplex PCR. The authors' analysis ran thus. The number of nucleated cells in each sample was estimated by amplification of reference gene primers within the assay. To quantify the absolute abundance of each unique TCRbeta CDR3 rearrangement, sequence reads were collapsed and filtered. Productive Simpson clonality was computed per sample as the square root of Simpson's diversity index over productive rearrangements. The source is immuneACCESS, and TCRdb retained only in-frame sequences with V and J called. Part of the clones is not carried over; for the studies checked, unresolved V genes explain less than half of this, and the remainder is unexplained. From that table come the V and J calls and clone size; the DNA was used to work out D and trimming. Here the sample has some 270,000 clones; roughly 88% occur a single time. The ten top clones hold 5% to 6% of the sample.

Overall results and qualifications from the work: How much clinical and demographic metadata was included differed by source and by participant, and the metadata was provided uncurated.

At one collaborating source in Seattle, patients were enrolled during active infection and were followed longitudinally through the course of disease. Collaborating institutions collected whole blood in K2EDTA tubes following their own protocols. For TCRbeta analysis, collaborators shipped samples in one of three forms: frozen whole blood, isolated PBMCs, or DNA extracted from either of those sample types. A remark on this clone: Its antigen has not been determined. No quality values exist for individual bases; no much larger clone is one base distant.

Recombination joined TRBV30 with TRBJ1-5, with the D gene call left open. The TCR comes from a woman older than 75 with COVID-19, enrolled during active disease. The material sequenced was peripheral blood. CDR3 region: CAWSVRDVRAPHF. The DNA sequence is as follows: TGTGCCTGGAGTGTACGCGATGTGAGGGCCCCGCATTTT.